This entry describes one T cell receptor beta chain. The antigen is unknown. Genomic DNA was employed as the template in profiling TCR beta VDJ and CDR3. MiXCR, applied by TCRdb to the reads, yields one record per CDR3 protein. The sample records roughly 420,000 distinct CDR3 sequences, 65% to 80% being singletons. This record belongs to a study of CD8+CD57+ T cells in acquired aplastic anemia. On the study more broadly: Sorted CD4+ and CD8+ cells gave a mean 3.2 ug DNA, range roughly 0.18 to 27.4 ug.

The study's findings and limits: Patients and healthy controls showed no significant CD8+ Simpson's diversity difference.

The CDR3 has 14 residues. The V gene lost 5 bases and the J gene lost 8 bases, with 18 bases spanning the gap. Germline CDR1 reads SGHVS; CDR2 reads FQNEAQ. The sequence came from a human donor in good health, serving as a control. The chain joins TRBV7-8 to TRBJ2-5; the D is unclear. Sequenced: sorted CD4+, CD8+, or CD8+CD57+ T cells (not recorded which) from PBMCs. The CDR3 coding sequence is TGTGCCAGCAGCATAGGGTCGTGGGTCGACACCCAGTACTTC. This encodes CASSIGSWVDTQYF.